Listed below are T cell receptor beta chains from one sample, sequenced in a study of blood T cell repertoires in COVID-19. Assay used: immunoSEQ multiplex PCR; TCRdb lists only in-frame clones, some missing. In the table there are under 400,000 clones, approximately 89% of which are singletons. Source material: peripheral blood. The receptors stem from an older woman with COVID-19, enrolled during active disease. The CDR3 runs from the conserved cysteine through the conserved F or W. The D gene is left open where the match is weak. For some rows the clone size is stated as once, few or many, or as a class when expanded; others skip it.

j_call	d_call	clone_size	v_call	cdr3_nt	cdr3_aa
TRBJ2-3	TRBD2	NA	TRBV5-6	TGTGCCAGCAGCTTGGCCCCTAGCGGGGTGTCAGATACGCAGTATTTT	CASSLAPSGVSDTQYF
TRBJ2-1	TRBD2	NA	TRBV9	TGTGCCAGCAGCGTAAGGAGCGGGGGGAACAATGAGCAGTTCTTC	CASSVRSGGNNEQFF
TRBJ1-3	TRBD1	NA	TRBV19	TGTGCCAGTAGCTGGGTCAGGGGGGCATCTGGAAACACCATATATTTT	CASSWVRGASGNTIYF
TRBJ2-1	NA	NA	TRBV19	TGTGCCAGTAGTTTATACCTAGCAAGCCGGGGCAATGAGCAGTTCTTC	CASSLYLASRGNEQFF
TRBJ2-6	TRBD1	NA	TRBV7-6	TGTGCCAGCAGTTACCCGGGACAGGGGGTGAAGCCTGGGGCCAACGTCCTGACTTTC	CASSYPGQGVKPGANVLTF
TRBJ1-2	TRBD1	NA	TRBV6-5	TGTGCCAGCACCAGGACAGGAATGGATGGCTACACCTTC	CASTRTGMDGYTF
TRBJ1-2	TRBD1	NA	TRBV7-2	TGTGCCAGCAGCCCCCATTACCGGGACAGGGGGCCTCATAACTATGGCTACACCTTC	CASSPHYRDRGPHNYGYTF
TRBJ1-1	NA	NA	TRBV5-4	TGTGCCAGCAGCTTGAACGGGGGACTAAAAGCTTTCTTT	CASSLNGGLKAFF
TRBJ1-4	NA	NA	TRBV5-6	TGTGCCAGCAGCTTGCGGGACAACGAAAAACTGTTTTTT	CASSLRDNEKLFF
TRBJ2-5	NA	NA	TRBV5-4	TGTGCCAGCAGCTCCAAGCAAGTGGGGGCGGTGGAGACCCAGTACTTC	CASSSKQVGAVETQYF
TRBJ1-1	NA	few	TRBV11-2	TGTGCCAGCAGCGCGGGACGGTGGGACACTGAAGCTTTCTTT	CASSAGRWDTEAFF
TRBJ1-2	NA	NA	TRBV18	TGTGCCAGCTCACTATCCGTAGCAGGGGCGAGTAACTATGGCTACACCTTC	CASSLSVAGASNYGYTF
TRBJ1-2	NA	NA	TRBV2	TGTGCCATCGGGACGGGACACCTATCAGGTGGCTACACCTTC	CAIGTGHLSGGYTF
TRBJ1-2	TRBD1	NA	TRBV4-1	TGCGCCAGCAGCCCCGATGACAGGGGGAGAAACTATGGCTACACCTTC	CASSPDDRGRNYGYTF
TRBJ2-7	TRBD1	NA	TRBV11-3	TGTGCCAGCAGGGGAGGGACAGGGGATGAGCAGTACTTC	CASRGGTGDEQYF
TRBJ1-3	TRBD1	NA	TRBV19	TGTGCCAGTAGTATCGAGCAGGGGGCTCGAAACACCATATATTTT	CASSIEQGARNTIYF
TRBJ1-2	TRBD1	few	TRBV27	TGTGCCAGCAGTCTTCCTTCAGGGGGCGTTGATGGCTACACCTTC	CASSLPSGGVDGYTF